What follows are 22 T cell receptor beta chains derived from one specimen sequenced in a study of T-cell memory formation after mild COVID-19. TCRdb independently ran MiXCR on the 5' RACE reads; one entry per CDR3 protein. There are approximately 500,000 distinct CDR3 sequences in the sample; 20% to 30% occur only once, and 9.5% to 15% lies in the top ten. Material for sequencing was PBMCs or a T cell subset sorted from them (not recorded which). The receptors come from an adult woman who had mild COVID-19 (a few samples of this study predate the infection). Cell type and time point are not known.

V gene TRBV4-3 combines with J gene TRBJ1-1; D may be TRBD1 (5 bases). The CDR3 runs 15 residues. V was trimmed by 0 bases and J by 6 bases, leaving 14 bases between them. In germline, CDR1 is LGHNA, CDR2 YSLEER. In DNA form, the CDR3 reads TGCGCCAGCAGCCAAGAAAAGGGCAGGGAAGCTGAAGCTTTCTTT. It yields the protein CASSQEKGREAEAFF.

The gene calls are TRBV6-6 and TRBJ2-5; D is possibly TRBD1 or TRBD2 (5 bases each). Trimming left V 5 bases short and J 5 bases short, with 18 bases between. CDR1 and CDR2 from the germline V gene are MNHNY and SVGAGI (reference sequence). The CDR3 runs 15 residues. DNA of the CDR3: TGTGCCAGCAGTCCTGGGACCGCTCGGGTGGAGACCCAGTACTTC. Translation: CASSPGTARVETQYF.

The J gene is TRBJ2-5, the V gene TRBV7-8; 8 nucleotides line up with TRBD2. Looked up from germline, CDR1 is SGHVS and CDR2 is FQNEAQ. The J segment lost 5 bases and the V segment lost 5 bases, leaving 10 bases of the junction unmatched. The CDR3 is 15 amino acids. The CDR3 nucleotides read TGTGCCAGCAGCATTAGCGGGAAGGGGGGGGAGACCCAGTACTTC. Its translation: CASSISGKGGETQYF.

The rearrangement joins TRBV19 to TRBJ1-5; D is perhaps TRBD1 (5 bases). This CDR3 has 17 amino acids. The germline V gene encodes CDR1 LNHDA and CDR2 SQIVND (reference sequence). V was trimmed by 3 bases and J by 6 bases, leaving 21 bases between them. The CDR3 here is CASSIGPGGSNVQPQHF. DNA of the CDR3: TGTGCCAGTAGTATTGGACCCGGGGGTTCGAACGTTCAGCCCCAGCATTTT.

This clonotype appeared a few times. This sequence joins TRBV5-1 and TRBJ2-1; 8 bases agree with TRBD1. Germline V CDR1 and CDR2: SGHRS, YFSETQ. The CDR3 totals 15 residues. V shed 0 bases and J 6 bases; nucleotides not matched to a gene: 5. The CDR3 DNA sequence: TGCGCCAGCAGCTTGGGGCAGGGACAGGCCAATGAGCAGTTCTTC. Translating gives CASSLGQGQANEQFF.

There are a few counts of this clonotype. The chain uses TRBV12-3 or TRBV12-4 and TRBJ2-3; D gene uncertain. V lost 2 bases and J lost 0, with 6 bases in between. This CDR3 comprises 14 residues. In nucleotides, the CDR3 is TGTGCCAGCAGTTTATACAGTAGCACAGATACGCAGTATTTT. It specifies CASSLYSSTDTQYF.

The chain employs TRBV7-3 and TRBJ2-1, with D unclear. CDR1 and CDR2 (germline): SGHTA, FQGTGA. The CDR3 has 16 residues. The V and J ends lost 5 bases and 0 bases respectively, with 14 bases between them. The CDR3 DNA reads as TGTGCCAGCAGCCCAGGAGCTGTGGCCTCCTACAATGAGCAGTTCTTC. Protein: CASSPGAVASYNEQFF.

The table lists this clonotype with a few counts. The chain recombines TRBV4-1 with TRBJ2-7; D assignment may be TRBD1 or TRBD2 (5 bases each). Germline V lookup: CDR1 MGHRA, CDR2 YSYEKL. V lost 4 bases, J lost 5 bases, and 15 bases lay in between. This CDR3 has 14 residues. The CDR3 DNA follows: TGCGCCAGCAGCCCAAACCCAGGGAGCAACGAGCAGTACTTC. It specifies CASSPNPGSNEQYF.

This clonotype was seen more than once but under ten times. CDR3 nucleotide sequence: TGCGCCAGCAGCCGATCCGCGGCAATCGGGGGGGCGGGCCGTACAGATACGCAGTATTTT. Residues: CASSRSAAIGGAGRTDTQYF. The V gene is TRBV4-1, the J gene TRBJ2-3; 8 bases map to TRBD2. Germline V gives CDR1 MGHRA, CDR2 YSYEKL. V was pared by 4 bases and J by 3 bases, with 21 bases of the junction left unmatched. This CDR3 comprises 20 residues.

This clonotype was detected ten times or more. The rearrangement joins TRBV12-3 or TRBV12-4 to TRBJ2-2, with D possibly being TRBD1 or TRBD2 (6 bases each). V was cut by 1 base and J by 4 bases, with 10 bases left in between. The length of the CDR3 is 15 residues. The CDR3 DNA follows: TGTGCCAGCAGTTTAGGACGGGGGCGCACCGGGGAGCTGTTTTTT. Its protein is CASSLGRGRTGELFF.

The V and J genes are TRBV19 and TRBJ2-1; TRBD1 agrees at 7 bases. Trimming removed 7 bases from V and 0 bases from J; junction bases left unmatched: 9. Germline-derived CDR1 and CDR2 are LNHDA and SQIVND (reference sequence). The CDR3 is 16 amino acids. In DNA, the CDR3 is TGTGCCAGTACCCCCGGTGCAGGGGGCTCCTACAATGAGCAGTTCTTC. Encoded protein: CASTPGAGGSYNEQFF. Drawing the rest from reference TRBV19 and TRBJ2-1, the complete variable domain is DGGITQSPKYLFRKEGQNVTLSCEQNLNHDAMYWYRQDPGQGLRLIYYSQIVNDFQKGDIAEGYSVSREKKESFPLTVTSAQKNPTAFYLCASTPGAGGSYNEQFFGPGTRLTVL.

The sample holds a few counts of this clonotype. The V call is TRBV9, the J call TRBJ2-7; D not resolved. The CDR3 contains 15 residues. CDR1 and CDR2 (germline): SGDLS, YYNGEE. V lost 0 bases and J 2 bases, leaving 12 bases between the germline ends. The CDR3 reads CASSVEGSVPYEQYF. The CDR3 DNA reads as TGTGCCAGCAGCGTAGAGGGTTCGGTCCCCTACGAGCAGTACTTC.

Here the CDR3 reads CASSVGGGPGDTQYF. The CDR3 region has the DNA TGTGCCAGCAGCGTAGGGGGGGGGCCCGGAGATACGCAGTATTTT. The rearrangement uses TRBV9 and TRBJ2-3; perhaps TRBD2 as D (7 bases). The germline V and J ends were trimmed by 0 bases and 5 bases, with 13 bases remaining between them. This CDR3 is 15 amino acids long. Germline V CDR1 and CDR2: SGDLS, YYNGEE.

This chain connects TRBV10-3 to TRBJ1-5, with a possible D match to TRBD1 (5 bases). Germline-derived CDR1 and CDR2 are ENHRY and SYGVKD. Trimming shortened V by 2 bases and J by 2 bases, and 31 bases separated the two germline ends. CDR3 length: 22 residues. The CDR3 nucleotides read TGTGCCATCAGTGAGAGGGCAGGGCCATCCCATCCGTTAACTCATGGCAATCAGCCCCAGCATTTT. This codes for CAISERAGPSHPLTHGNQPQHF.

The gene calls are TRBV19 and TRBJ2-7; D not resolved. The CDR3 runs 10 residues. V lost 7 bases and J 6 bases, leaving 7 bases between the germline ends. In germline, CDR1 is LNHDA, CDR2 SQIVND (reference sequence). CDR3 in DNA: TGTGCCAGTATAGTAACCGAGCAGTACTTC. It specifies CASIVTEQYF.

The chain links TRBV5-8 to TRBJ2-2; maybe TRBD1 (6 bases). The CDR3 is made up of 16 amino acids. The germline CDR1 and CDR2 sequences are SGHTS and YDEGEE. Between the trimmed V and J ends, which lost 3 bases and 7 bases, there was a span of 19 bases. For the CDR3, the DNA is TGTGCCAGCAGCTATAAGACAGGCACCCACGGCGGGGAGCTGTTTTTT. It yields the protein CASSYKTGTHGGELFF.

The DNA for the CDR3 is TGTGCCAGCAGCCAAGGACAGGGGAGGTTTCAGCCCCAGCATTTT. This encodes CASSQGQGRFQPQHF. The chain uses TRBV3-1 and TRBJ1-5, with 8 bases aligning to TRBD1. The J segment lost 6 bases and the V segment lost 1 base, leaving 5 bases of the junction unmatched. Germline-derived CDR1 and CDR2 are LGHDT and YNNKEL (reference sequence). This CDR3 has 15 residues.

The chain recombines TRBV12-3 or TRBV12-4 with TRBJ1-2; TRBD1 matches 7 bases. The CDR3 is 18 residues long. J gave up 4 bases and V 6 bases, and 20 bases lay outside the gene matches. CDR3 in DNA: TGTGCCAGCAGCGATGCGACTTGGGACAGTCGGAGGGGCTATGGCTACACCTTC. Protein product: CASSDATWDSRRGYGYTF.

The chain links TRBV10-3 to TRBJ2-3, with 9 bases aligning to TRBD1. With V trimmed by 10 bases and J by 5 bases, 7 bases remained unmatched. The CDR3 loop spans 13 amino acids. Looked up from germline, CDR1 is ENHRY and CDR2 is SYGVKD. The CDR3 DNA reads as TGTGCCACCAGGACAGGGGAGGGAGATACGCAGTATTTT. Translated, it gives CATRTGEGDTQYF.

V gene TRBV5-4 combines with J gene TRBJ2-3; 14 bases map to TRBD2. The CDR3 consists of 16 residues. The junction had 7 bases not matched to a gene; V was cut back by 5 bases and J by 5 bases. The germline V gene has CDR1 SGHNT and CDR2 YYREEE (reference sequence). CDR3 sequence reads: CASRGGLAGAGDTQYF. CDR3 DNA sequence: TGTGCCAGCAGGGGGGGACTAGCGGGAGCTGGAGATACGCAGTATTTT.

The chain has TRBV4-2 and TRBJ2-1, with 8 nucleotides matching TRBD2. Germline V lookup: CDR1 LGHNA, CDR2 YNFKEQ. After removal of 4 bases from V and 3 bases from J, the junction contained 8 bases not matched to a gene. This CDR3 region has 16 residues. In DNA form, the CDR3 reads TGTGCCAGCAGCCTTAGAGCGGGAGAAGGCTACAATGAGCAGTTCTTC. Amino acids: CASSLRAGEGYNEQFF.

The CDR3 loop reads CSARDEDGYGYTF. The CDR3 nucleotides read TGCAGTGCTAGAGATGAGGACGGATATGGCTACACCTTC. The rearrangement uses TRBV20-1 and TRBJ1-2; the D is unclear. V was shortened by 0 bases and J by 5 bases, with 10 bases between the two germline ends. This CDR3 spans 13 amino acids. The V gene's germline CDR1 is DFQATT and CDR2 SNEGSKA (reference sequence).